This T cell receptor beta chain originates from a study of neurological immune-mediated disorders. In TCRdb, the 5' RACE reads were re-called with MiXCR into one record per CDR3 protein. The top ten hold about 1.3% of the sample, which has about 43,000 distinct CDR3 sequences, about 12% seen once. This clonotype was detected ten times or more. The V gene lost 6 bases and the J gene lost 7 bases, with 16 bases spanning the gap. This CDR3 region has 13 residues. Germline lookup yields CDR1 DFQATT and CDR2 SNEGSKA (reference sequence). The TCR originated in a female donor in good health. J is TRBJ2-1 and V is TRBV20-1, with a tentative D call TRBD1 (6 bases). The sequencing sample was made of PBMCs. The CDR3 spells CSAPISQGNEQFF. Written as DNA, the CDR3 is TGCAGTGCCCCAATCTCACAGGGAAATGAGCAGTTCTTC.